This T cell receptor (beta chain) was observed in a study of OX40 agonist ivuxolimab in advanced cancers. The overall study: Previous treatment with anti-PD-1, anti-PD-L1 or anti-CTLA-4 therapy was allowed; 40% had received some.

Profiling relied on immunoSEQ multiplex PCR, and the TCRdb table lists in-frame clones only, not all of them. The table lists over 70,000 clones, 75% to 90% of them singletons. Sequenced material: CD4+ or CD8+ T cells sorted from blood, taken in a trial of the OX40 agonist ivuxolimab. The sequence was collected from an adult with an advanced solid tumor such as melanoma, head and neck, liver or kidney cancer.

CDR3 coding DNA: TGTGCCAGCAGCCCCGCAAGGGTAGGGGATGAGCAGTTCTTC. Residues: CASSPARVGDEQFF. The chain links TRBV7-3 to TRBJ2-1; possible D gene TRBD1, 5 bases. This CDR3 has 14 residues. V shed 5 bases and J shed 8 bases, with 16 bases lying between them. CDR1 is SGHTA and CDR2 is FQGTGA in the germline V gene. Combining the CDR3 with reference TRBV7-3 and TRBJ2-1 gives the whole variable domain GAGVSQTPSNKVTEKGKYVELRCDPISGHTALYWYRQSLGQGPEFLIYFQGTGAADDSGLPNDRFFAVRPEGSVSTLKIQRTERGDSAVYLCASSPARVGDEQFFGPGTRLTVL.